This T cell receptor beta chain is drawn from a study of cytomegalovirus exposure and HLA in healthy donors. CDR3 length: 13 residues. Looked up from germline, CDR1 is SGHAT and CDR2 is FQNNGV. With 3 bases removed from V and 5 bases from J, the gap between germline ends came to 7 bases. This clone was detected a few times. Researchers ran the PCR with 60 Vbeta and 13 Jbeta primers. Sequencing was performed with immunoSEQ multiplex PCR; in TCRdb, only in-frame clones are kept and a portion is missing. The profile shows 130,000 to 150,000 clones, approximately 80% of them singletons. The sequenced sample was PBMCs. V usage is TRBV11-2 and J usage is TRBJ2-2, with D unresolved. The clonotype originates from a woman aged 45-65 years in good health and CMV-seropositive. CDR3 bases: TGTGCCAGCAGCTTCGGTGGTACCGGGGAGCTGTTTTTT. It encodes CASSFGGTGELFF. Full variable domain (remainder filled in from reference TRBV11-2 and TRBJ2-2): EAGVAQSPRYKIIEKRQSVAFWCNPISGHATLYWYQQILGQGPKLLIQFQNNGVVDDSQLPKDRFSAERLKGVDSTLKIQPAKLEDSAVYLCASSFGGTGELFFGEGSRLTVL.